These 22 T cell receptor beta chains were sequenced from one sample in a study of neurological immune-mediated disorders (dated by TCRdb to between 2018 and 2021). The library relied on 5' RACE. Sequencing was performed on an Illumina HiSeq 2500. Through fastp at Q25 and MiXCR, TCRdb rebuilt clones from the public reads, retaining in-frame beta chains. Merged by CDR3 protein, the rows form single entries marked with the most common genes and DNA. This sample is represented by fewer than 40,000 distinct CDR3 sequences; under 6.5% of them were singletons. Clones ranked in the top ten supply around 1.9% of the sample. Sequencing input: CD4+ T cells from blood. The source of these receptors is a woman aged 45-59 years in good health.

This clonotype was observed at least ten times. The chain uses TRBV9 and TRBJ2-7, with 7 bases fitting TRBD2. The CDR3 extends over 15 amino acids. Germline values: CDR1 SGDLS, CDR2 YYNGEE. J lost 4 bases, V lost 0 bases, and 7 bases had no gene match. The CDR3 here is CASSVDGRELYEQYF. As DNA, the CDR3 is TGTGCCAGCAGCGTAGACGGGCGGGAGTTATACGAGCAGTACTTC.

This clonotype was picked up many times. The chain combines TRBV29-1 with TRBJ2-1; 8 bases fit TRBD1. This CDR3 contains 11 residues. Germline lookup yields CDR1 SQVTM and CDR2 ANQGSEA. The ends lost 7 bases at V and 10 bases at J; junction bases unmatched: 6. This CDR3 is CSAGGKGEQFF. The CDR3 nucleotides are TGCAGCGCAGGGGGCAAAGGGGAGCAGTTCTTC.

This clonotype has at least ten counts. The junction shows a germline mismatch at one end, possibly a read error. The V gene is TRBV5-4, the J gene TRBJ2-1, with D perhaps TRBD2 (6 bases). Germline values: CDR1 SGHNT, CDR2 YYREEE (reference sequence). The CDR3 loop spans 12 amino acids. CDR3 nucleotide sequence: TGTGCCAGCAGCCTCACCTTGGAGGGTATGGCCTTC. This sequence encodes CASSLTLEGMAF. The full variable domain, completed using reference TRBV5-4 and TRBJ2-1, is ETGVTQSPTHLIKTRGQQVTLRCSSQSGHNTVSWYQQALGQGPQFIFQYYREEENGRGNFPPRFSGLQFPNYSSELNVNALELDDSALYLCASSLTLEGMAFGPGTRLTVL.

This clonotype was counted ten times or more. The gene calls are TRBV27 and TRBJ2-7; D ambiguous. CDR1 is MNHEY and CDR2 is SMNVEV in the germline V gene (reference sequence). The CDR3 sequence is 11 residues long. The germline V and J ends were trimmed by 7 bases and 3 bases, with 7 bases remaining between them. CDR3 sequence: CASTYHYEQYF. The CDR3 coding sequence is TGTGCCAGCACCTACCACTACGAGCAGTACTTC.

This clonotype is judged medium-sized. This chain connects TRBV12-3 or TRBV12-4 to TRBJ1-6; 7 bases agree with TRBD1. This CDR3 has 15 amino acids. The ends lost 3 bases at V and 9 bases at J; junction bases unmatched: 8. This CDR3 reads CASSLGRGGFSPLHF. The CDR3 coding sequence is TGTGCCAGCAGTTTGGGCAGGGGGGGATTTTCACCCCTCCACTTT.

Relative to its sample, this clonotype is medium-sized. V usage is TRBV20-1 and J usage is TRBJ2-1, with 8 bases matching TRBD2. This CDR3 comprises 16 residues. Unmatched junction bases numbered 19, after V lost 3 bases and J lost 12 bases. Germline V gene sequence: CDR1 DFQATT, CDR2 SNEGSKA (reference sequence). CDR3 coding DNA: TGCAGTGCTAGGTCCGGGGGGGGCGGAGGGATTGTGGGGCAGTTCTTC. This translates into CSARSGGGGGIVGQFF.

This clonotype was picked up many times. The chain carries TRBV20-1 and TRBJ2-1; D is unresolved. V was cut by 4 bases and J by 13 bases, with 17 bases left in between. The germline V gene encodes CDR1 DFQATT and CDR2 SNEGSKA (reference sequence). The CDR3 covers 12 residues. CDR3 sequence: CSANGGATSQFF. The CDR3, as DNA: TGCAGTGCTAACGGCGGAGCAACCTCTCAGTTCTTC.

J is TRBJ1-2 and V is TRBV6-4; 8 nucleotides line up with TRBD1. CDR1 and CDR2 from the germline V gene are MRHNA and SNTAGT. The CDR3 consists of 14 residues. Trimming cost V 4 bases and J 6 bases; bases outside gene matches: 7. DNA for the CDR3: TGTGCCAGCAGTGCCGACAGGGGACAAGATGGCTACACCTTC. This gives the protein CASSADRGQDGYTF.

There are many counts of this clonotype. The J gene is TRBJ2-2, the V gene TRBV6-6, with D possibly TRBD2 on 8 matching bases. Germline-derived CDR1 and CDR2 are MNHNY and SVGAGI (reference sequence). This CDR3 comprises 17 residues. The V and J ends lost 4 bases and 4 bases respectively, with 19 bases between them. The CDR3 nucleotides read TGTGCCAGCAGTTCCCAGGGGGTAGCGGGGCCCACCGGGGAGCTGTTTTTT. Its protein is CASSSQGVAGPTGELFF.

This clonotype came up many times. The chain has TRBV6-6 and TRBJ1-5; the D is unclear. The CDR3 is 16 amino acids. Trimming cost V 7 bases and J 0 bases, with 16 bases left between them. The germline V gene encodes CDR1 MNHNY and CDR2 SVGAGI (reference sequence). The CDR3 loop is CASTTPAGNSNQPQHF. The CDR3, as DNA: TGTGCCAGCACTACCCCGGCAGGAAATAGCAATCAGCCCCAGCATTTT.

The table lists this clonotype with many counts. The J gene is TRBJ2-1, the V gene TRBV6-5, with D possibly being TRBD2 (6 bases). V was shortened by 6 bases and J by 8 bases, with 17 bases between the two germline ends. Looked up from germline, CDR1 is MNHEY and CDR2 is SVGAGI. This CDR3 has 14 residues. The chain's CDR3 is CASSSPRDSDEQFF. As DNA, the CDR3 is TGTGCCAGCAGCTCACCGCGGGATAGCGATGAGCAGTTCTTC.

The chain links TRBV20-1 to TRBJ2-7, with 10 bases matching TRBD2. This CDR3 contains 13 residues. Trimming took 4 bases from V and 4 from J; bases not matched to a gene: 4. In germline, CDR1 is DFQATT, CDR2 SNEGSKA (reference sequence). The CDR3 region has the DNA TGCAGTGCTAACCTAGCGGGAGTGTACGAGCAGTACTTC. Protein: CSANLAGVYEQYF.

This clonotype was picked up many times. This chain connects TRBV6-2 or TRBV6-3 to TRBJ2-4; D may be TRBD1 (6 bases). V was trimmed by 3 bases and J by 1 base, leaving 31 bases between them. The germline gives CDR1 MNHEY, CDR2 SVGEGT. CDR3 size: 22 residues. The CDR3 loop is CASSYKISKGQGNGEAKNIQYF. The CDR3 region has the DNA TGTGCCAGCAGTTATAAGATATCCAAAGGGCAGGGGAATGGTGAGGCCAAAAACATTCAGTACTTC.

This clonotype has ten or more counts. The chain couples TRBV18 to TRBJ2-1, with a possible D match to TRBD2 (5 bases). This CDR3 spans 16 amino acids. The ends were cut back, 5 bases at V and 5 bases at J, with 19 bases in the middle. Germline V gene data show CDR1 as KGHSH and CDR2 as LQKENI. The CDR3 sequence: CASSSNTRLLDNEQFF. The CDR3 DNA reads as TGTGCCAGCTCATCAAATACTAGACTTTTGGACAATGAGCAGTTCTTC.

The sample holds many counts of this clonotype. This CDR3 is CASRPHGAADTQYF. CDR3 nucleotides: TGTGCCAGCAGACCTCACGGGGCGGCAGATACGCAGTATTTT. The chain carries TRBV28 and TRBJ2-3; D may match TRBD1 or TRBD2 (5 bases each). V was shortened by 6 bases and J by 4 bases, with 14 bases between the two germline ends. The germline CDR1 and CDR2 sequences are MDHEN and SYDVKM. The CDR3 covers 14 residues.

This clonotype was recorded at least ten times. The chain joins TRBV5-1 to TRBJ2-1; the match to TRBD2 covers 9 bases. Germline loops: CDR1 SGHRS, CDR2 YFSETQ. V shed 2 bases, J shed 8 bases, and the junction held 5 bases outside the gene matches. This CDR3 is built from 14 residues. CDR3 residues: CASSLIAGVDEQFF. The CDR3 coding sequence is TGCGCCAGCAGCTTAATAGCGGGAGTAGATGAGCAGTTCTTC.

At least ten counts were recorded for this clonotype. V usage is TRBV5-1 and J usage is TRBJ2-1; 9 bases fit TRBD1. CDR1 SGHRS and CDR2 YFSETQ come from the germline V gene. The trim removed 7 bases at V and 6 bases at J, leaving 8 bases unmatched. The CDR3 contains 14 residues. The CDR3 region is CASQRQGERNEQFF. CDR3 bases: TGCGCCAGCCAACGACAGGGGGAACGCAATGAGCAGTTCTTC.

This clonotype appeared many times. V usage is TRBV24-1 and J usage is TRBJ1-5, with D hard to call. The CDR3 loop spans 17 amino acids. Trimming took 4 bases from V and 7 from J, leaving 22 bases between them. The germline V gene encodes CDR1 KGHDR and CDR2 SFDVKD. CDR3 nucleotide sequence: TGTGCCACCAGTGACTCCACGGCCGATCATTCCAACCAGCCCCAGCATTTT. Protein product: CATSDSTADHSNQPQHF.

This clonotype was seen at least ten times. The chain joins TRBV29-1 to TRBJ1-4; maybe TRBD1 (5 bases). The V end lost 7 bases, the J end lost 7 bases, and 19 bases lay between the germline ends. The CDR3 runs 14 residues. Per the germline V gene, CDR1 is SQVTM and CDR2 is ANQGSEA. The CDR3: CSARPSGAPEKLFF. The CDR3 region has the DNA TGCAGCGCACGCCCATCCGGGGCGCCTGAAAAACTGTTTTTT.

This clonotype has at least ten counts. J is TRBJ2-7 and V is TRBV6-1, with D maybe TRBD1 (5 bases). The CDR3 contains 13 residues. V was cut by 2 bases and J by 2 bases, with 7 bases left in between. Germline V gene sequence: CDR1 MNHNS, CDR2 SASEGT. The CDR3 loop is CASSELRAYEQYF. Written as DNA, the CDR3 is TGTGCCAGCAGTGAACTCAGGGCCTACGAGCAGTACTTC.

This clonotype was seen ten or more times. V and J are TRBV16 and TRBJ1-6; TRBD1 matches 10 bases. The germline V gene has CDR1 KGHSY and CDR2 FQNENV. The CDR3 is 15 residues long. J lost 10 bases, V lost 7 bases, and 10 bases had no gene match. Written as DNA, the CDR3 is TGTGCCAGCACCCCCGGGACAGGGGCAGGGTCACCCCTCCACTTT. Translating gives CASTPGTGAGSPLHF.

This clonotype was counted many times. The CDR3 here is CATKDELNTEAFF. The CDR3 DNA reads as TGTGCCACCAAGGACGAATTGAACACTGAAGCTTTCTTT. The chain links TRBV24-1 to TRBJ1-1; no firm D call. The germline V gene encodes CDR1 KGHDR and CDR2 SFDVKD. The CDR3 runs 13 residues. Trimming removed 8 bases from V and 0 bases from J, with 9 bases in between.